This TCR beta chain is drawn from a study of cytomegalovirus exposure and HLA in healthy donors. Study-level information: An earlier analysis found some 100 million unique TCR beta sequences from about 190 million T cells. Study results and limitations: Cytomegalovirus association was listed for about 160 TCR beta chains. In a later analysis, donors in an Asian-associated ancestry cluster reportedly had fewer N-insertions in productive TCRs than the cohort mean.

Trimming pared 2 bases from V and 1 base from J, leaving 14 bases between. CDR1 is MNHNY, CDR2 SVGAGI, per germline (reference sequence). There are 16 residues in the CDR3. Primers for the PCR totalled 60 Vbeta and 13 Jbeta. Only in-frame clones appear in the TCRdb table, and some are missing; sequencing was by immunoSEQ multiplex PCR. The sample yields about 170,000 clones, 65% to 90% seen once. Worth noting for this clone: Its antigen is unknown.

The source of this sequence is a male donor in good health and CMV-seronegative. This chain links TRBV6-6 with TRBJ2-5, with D hard to call. Sequencing used PBMCs. CDR3 DNA sequence: TGTGCCAGCAGTTACGGCACGACTTCGACCCAAGAGACCCAGTACTTC. It translates to CASSYGTTSTQETQYF.